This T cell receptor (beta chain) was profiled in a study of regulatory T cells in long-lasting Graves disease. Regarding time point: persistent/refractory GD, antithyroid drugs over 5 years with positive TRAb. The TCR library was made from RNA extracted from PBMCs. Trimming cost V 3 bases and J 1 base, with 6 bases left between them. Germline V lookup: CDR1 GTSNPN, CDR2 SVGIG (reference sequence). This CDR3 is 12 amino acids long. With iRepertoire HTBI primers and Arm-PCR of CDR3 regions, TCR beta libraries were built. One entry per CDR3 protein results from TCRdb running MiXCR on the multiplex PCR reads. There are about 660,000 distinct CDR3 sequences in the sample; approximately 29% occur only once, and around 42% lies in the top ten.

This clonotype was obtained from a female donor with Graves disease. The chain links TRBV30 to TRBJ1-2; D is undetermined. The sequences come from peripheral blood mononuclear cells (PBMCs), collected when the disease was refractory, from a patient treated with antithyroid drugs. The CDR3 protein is CAWSLLNYGYTF. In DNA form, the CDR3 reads TGTGCCTGGAGCCTGCTTAACTATGGCTACACCTTC.